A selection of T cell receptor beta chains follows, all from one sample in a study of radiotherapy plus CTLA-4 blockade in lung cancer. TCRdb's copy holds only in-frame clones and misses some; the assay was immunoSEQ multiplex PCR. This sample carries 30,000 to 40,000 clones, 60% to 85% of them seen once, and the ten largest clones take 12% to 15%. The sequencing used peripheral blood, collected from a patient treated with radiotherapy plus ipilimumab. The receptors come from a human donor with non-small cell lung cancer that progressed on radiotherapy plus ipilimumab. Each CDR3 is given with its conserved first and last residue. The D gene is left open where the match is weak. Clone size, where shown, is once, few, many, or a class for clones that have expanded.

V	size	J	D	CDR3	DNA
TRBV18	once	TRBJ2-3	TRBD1	CASSPQQGATDTQYF	TGTGCCAGCTCACCACAACAGGGGGCCACAGATACGCAGTATTTT
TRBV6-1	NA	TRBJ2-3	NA	CASSGQLTGSSTDTQYF	TGTGCCAGCAGTGGTCAATTAACAGGGTCTAGCACAGATACGCAGTATTTT
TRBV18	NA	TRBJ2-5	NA	CASSPRAEWEQETQYF	TGTGCCAGCTCACCTAGGGCGGAGTGGGAGCAAGAGACCCAGTACTTC
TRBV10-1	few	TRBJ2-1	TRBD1	CASSEGQGASDHEQFF	TGCGCCAGCAGTGAGGGACAGGGGGCGTCGGATCATGAGCAGTTCTTC
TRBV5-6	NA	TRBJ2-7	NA	CASSLRQSYEQYF	TGTGCCAGCAGCTTACGACAGTCCTACGAGCAGTACTTC
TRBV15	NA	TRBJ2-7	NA	CATSRDWTGYEQYF	TGTGCCACCAGCAGAGATTGGACGGGTTACGAGCAGTACTTC
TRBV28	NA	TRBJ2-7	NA	CASGGYYEQYF	TGTGCCAGCGGGGGATACTACGAGCAGTACTTC
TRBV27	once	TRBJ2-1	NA	CASSTSGLALNYNEQFF	TGTGCCAGCAGTACCTCCGGCCTAGCGCTCAACTACAATGAGCAGTTCTTC
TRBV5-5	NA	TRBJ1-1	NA	CASSPIWTNPNTEAFF	TGTGCCAGCAGCCCGATCTGGACAAACCCGAACACTGAAGCTTTCTTT
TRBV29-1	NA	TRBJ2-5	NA	CSVEGVLYEGTQETQYF	TGCAGCGTTGAAGGGGTCCTTTACGAGGGGACCCAAGAGACCCAGTACTTC
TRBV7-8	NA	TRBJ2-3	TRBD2	CASTPGGRGGRDTQYF	TGTGCCAGCACCCCAGGTGGGCGGGGGGGCAGAGATACGCAGTATTTT
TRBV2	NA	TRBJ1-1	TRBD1	CASSDVRTGAAEAFF	TGTGCCAGCAGTGACGTGAGGACAGGGGCCGCTGAAGCTTTCTTT
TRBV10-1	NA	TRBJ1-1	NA	CASRDRSTMNTEAFF	TGCGCCAGCAGAGACAGGTCCACCATGAACACTGAAGCTTTCTTT
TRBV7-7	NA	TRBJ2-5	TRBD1	CASSLGTGEEETQYF	TGTGCTAGCAGCTTAGGGACAGGGGAAGAGGAGACCCAGTACTTC
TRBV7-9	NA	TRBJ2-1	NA	CASSLLSNEQFF	TGTGCCAGCAGCCTACTTTCCAATGAGCAGTTCTTC
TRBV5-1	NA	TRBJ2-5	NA	CASSFTGIVETQYF	TGCGCCAGCAGCTTTACTGGGATTGTGGAGACCCAGTACTTC
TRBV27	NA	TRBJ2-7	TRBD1	CASSRTGGVYEQYF	TGTGCCAGCAGCCGGACAGGGGGAGTCTACGAGCAGTACTTC
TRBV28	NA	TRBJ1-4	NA	CASSSPATNEKLFF	TGTGCCAGCAGTTCGCCGGCAACTAATGAAAAACTGTTTTTT
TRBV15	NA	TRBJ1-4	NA	CATSRDRGGEKLFF	TGTGCCACCAGCAGAGACAGGGGAGGTGAAAAACTGTTTTTT
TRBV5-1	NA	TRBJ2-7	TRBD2	CASSLAGAGDLYEQYF	TGCGCCAGCAGCTTGGCCGGGGCGGGGGATTTATACGAGCAGTACTTC
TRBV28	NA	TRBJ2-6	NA	CASSLFGSGANVLTF	TGTGCCAGCAGTTTATTCGGCTCTGGGGCCAACGTCCTGACTTTC
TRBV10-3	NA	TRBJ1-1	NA	CAISEYNTEAFF	TGTGCCATCAGTGAGTATAACACTGAAGCTTTCTTT
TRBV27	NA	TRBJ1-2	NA	CASSLSGEPDYTF	TGTGCCAGCAGTTTATCGGGAGAACCGGACTACACCTTC
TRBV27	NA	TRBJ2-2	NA	CASSSRTRGTGELFF	TGTGCCAGCAGCTCTAGGACAAGAGGAACCGGGGAGCTGTTTTTT
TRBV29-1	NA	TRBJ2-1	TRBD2	CSVDLAGRNEQFF	TGCAGCGTTGACCTAGCGGGCCGAAATGAGCAGTTCTTC
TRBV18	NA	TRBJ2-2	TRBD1	CASSPPGQGNTGELFF	TGTGCCAGCTCACCACCGGGACAGGGCAACACCGGGGAGCTGTTTTTT
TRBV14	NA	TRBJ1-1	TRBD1	CASSQDRGSLMNTEAFF	TGTGCCAGCAGCCAAGACAGGGGGTCATTAATGAACACTGAAGCTTTCTTT
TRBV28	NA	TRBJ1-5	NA	CASSSLTGGYNQPQHF	TGTGCCAGCAGCTCCTTAACTGGCGGGTATAATCAGCCCCAGCATTTT
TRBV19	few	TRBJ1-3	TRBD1	CASTPTGFSGNTIYF	TGTGCCAGTACCCCGACAGGGTTCTCTGGAAACACCATATATTTT
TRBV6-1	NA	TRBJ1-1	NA	CASSEWSGSSNTEAFF	TGTGCCAGCAGTGAATGGTCCGGCAGCTCGAACACTGAAGCTTTCTTT
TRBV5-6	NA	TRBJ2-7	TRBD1	CASSLTGTDEQYF	TGTGCCAGCAGCTTAACAGGGACAGACGAGCAGTACTTC
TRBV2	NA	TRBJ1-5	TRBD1	CASTEGQGGNQPQHF	TGTGCCAGCACTGAGGGACAGGGCGGGAATCAGCCCCAGCATTTT
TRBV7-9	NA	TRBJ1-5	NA	CASSLARDEHQPQHF	TGTGCCAGCAGCTTAGCCCGGGATGAACATCAGCCCCAGCATTTT
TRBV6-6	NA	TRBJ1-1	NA	CASNPVGEAEAFF	TGTGCCAGCAATCCTGTGGGTGAGGCTGAAGCTTTCTTT
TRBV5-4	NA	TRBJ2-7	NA	CASALGAQTSSYEQYF	TGTGCCAGCGCCCTGGGGGCCCAGACAAGCTCCTACGAGCAGTACTTC
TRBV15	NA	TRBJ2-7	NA	CATSRVLEGAYEQYF	TGTGCCACCAGCAGAGTCCTTGAGGGCGCCTACGAGCAGTACTTC
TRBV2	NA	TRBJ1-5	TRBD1	CASSENRGGSNQPQHF	TGTGCCAGCAGTGAAAACAGGGGGGGGAGCAATCAGCCCCAGCATTTT
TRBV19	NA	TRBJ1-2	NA	CASSIGPGEYGYTF	TGTGCCAGTAGTATAGGTCCAGGGGAGTATGGCTACACCTTC
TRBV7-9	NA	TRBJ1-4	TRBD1	CASSARDSEEKKLFF	TGTGCCAGCAGCGCCCGGGACAGTGAGGAGAAAAAACTGTTTTTT
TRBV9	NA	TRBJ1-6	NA	CASSVTDSYNSPLHF	TGTGCCAGCAGCGTAACGGACTCCTATAATTCACCCCTCCACTTT
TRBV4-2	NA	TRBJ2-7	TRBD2	CASSQQLAGAQEQYF	TGTGCCAGCAGCCAACAACTAGCGGGGGCTCAGGAGCAGTACTTC